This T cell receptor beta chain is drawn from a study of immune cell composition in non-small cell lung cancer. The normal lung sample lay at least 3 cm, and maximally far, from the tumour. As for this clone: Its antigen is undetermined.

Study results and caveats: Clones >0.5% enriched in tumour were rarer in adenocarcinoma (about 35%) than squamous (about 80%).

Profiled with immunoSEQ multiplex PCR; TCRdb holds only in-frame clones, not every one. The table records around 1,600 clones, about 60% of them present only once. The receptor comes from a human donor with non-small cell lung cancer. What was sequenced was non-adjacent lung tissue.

In DNA form, the CDR3 reads TGCGCCAGCAGCCAAGACGGGGGGCGGGGGAACACTGAAGCTTTCTTT. It translates to CASSQDGGRGNTEAFF. This sequence joins TRBV4-3 and TRBJ1-1, with D maybe TRBD1 (6 bases). The CDR3 extends over 16 amino acids. From germline, CDR1 is LGHNA and CDR2 YSLEER. With 0 bases removed from V and 1 base from J, the gap between germline ends came to 12 bases.